This T cell receptor (beta chain) was captured in a study of T cells expressing NK-cell markers. Across the whole study: Sorted CD3+CD56+NKG2C+, CD3+CD56+NKG2C- and CD3+CD56-NKG2C+ T cells supplied TCR beta repertoires. Study-wide findings and caveats: Each of about six donors carried dominant NKG2C+ clonotypes accounting for about 1.0-7.0% of CD8+ T cells. Certain NKG2C+ T cell clones were expanded, and their HCMV specificity remained unclear.

Synthesis of TCR beta cDNA relied on 5'RACE template switching carrying UMIs. Using the 5' RACE reads, TCRdb records one entry per CDR3 protein without DNA. This repertoire comprises 150,000 to 160,000 distinct CDR3 sequences; its ten largest clones make up around a third. With respect to this clonotype: Its antigen is not identified.

CDR1 is SEHNR, CDR2 FQNEAQ, per germline (reference sequence). This CDR3 spans 12 amino acids. The TCR was taken from a woman in her fifties or sixties in good health. The chain is built from TRBV7-9 and TRBJ2-3; TCRdb's D call of TRBD2 is untestable without DNA. Sequencing was performed on blood T cells: a sorted CD56 or NKG2C T cell subset, CD4+ or CD8+ T cells, or bulk PBMC T cells (not recorded which). CDR3 sequence: CASSQERGTQYF.